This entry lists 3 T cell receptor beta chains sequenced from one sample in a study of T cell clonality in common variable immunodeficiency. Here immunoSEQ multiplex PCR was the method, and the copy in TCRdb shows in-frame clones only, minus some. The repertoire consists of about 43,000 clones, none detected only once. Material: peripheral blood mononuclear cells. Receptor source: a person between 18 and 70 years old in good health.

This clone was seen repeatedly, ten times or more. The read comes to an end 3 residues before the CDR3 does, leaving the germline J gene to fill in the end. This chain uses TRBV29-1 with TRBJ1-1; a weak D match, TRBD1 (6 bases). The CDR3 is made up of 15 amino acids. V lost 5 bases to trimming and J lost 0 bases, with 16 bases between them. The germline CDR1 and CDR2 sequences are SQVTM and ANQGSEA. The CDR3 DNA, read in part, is TGCAGCGTTCCCCGCAGGGGAATCATGAACACTGAA. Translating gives CSVPRRGIMNTE. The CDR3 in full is CSVPRRGIMNTEAFF.

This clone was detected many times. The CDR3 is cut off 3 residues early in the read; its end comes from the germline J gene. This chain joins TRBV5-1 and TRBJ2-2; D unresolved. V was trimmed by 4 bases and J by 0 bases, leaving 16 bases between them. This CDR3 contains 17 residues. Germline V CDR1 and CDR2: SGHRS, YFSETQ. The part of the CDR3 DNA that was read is TGCGCCAGCAGCCCCCTCGTTGCAGTACCGAACACCGGGGAG. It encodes CASSPLVAVPNTGE. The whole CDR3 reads CASSPLVAVPNTGELFF.

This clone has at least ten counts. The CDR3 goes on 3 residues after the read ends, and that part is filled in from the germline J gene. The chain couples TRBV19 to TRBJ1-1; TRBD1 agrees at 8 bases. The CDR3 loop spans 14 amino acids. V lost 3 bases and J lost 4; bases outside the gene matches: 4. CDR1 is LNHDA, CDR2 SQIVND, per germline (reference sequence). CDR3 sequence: CASSIGQGITEAFF. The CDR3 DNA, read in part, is TGTGCCAGTAGTATCGGACAGGGTATCACTGAA.